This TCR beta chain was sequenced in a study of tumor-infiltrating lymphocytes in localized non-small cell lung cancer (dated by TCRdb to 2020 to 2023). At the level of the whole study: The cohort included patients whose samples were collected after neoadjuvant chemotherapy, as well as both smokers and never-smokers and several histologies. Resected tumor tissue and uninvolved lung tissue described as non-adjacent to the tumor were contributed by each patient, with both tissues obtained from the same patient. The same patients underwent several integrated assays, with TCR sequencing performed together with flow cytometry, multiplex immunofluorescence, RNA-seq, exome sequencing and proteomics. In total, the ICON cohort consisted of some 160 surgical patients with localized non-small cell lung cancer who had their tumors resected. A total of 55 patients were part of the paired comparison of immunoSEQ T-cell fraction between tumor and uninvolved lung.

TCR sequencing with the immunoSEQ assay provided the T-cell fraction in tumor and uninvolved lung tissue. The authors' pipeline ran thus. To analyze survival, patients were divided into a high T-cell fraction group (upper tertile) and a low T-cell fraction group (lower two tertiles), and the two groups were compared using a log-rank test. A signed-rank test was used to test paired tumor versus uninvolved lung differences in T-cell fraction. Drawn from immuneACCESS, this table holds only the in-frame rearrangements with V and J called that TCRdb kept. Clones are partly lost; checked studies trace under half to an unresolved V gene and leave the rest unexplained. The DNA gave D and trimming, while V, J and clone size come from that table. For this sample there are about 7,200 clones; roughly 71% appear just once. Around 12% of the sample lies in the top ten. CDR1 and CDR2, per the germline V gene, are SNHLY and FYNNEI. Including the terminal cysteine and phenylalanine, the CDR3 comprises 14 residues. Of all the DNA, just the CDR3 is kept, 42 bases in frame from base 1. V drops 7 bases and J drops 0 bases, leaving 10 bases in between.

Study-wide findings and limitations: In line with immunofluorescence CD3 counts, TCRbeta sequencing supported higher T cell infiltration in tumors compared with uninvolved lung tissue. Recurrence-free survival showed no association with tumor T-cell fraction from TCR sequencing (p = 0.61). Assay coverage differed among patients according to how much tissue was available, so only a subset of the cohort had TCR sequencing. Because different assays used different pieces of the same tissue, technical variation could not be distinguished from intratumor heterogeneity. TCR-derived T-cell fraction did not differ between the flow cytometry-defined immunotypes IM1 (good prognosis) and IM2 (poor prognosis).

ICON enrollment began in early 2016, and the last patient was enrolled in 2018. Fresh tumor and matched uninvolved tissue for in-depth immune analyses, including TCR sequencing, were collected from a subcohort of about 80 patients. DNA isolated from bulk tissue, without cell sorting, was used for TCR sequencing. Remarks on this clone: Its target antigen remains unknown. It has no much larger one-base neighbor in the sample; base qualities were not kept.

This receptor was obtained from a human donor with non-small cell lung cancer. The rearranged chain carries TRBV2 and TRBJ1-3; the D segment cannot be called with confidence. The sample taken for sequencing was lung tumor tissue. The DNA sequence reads TGTGCCAGCAAAGACGGGAACTCTGGAAACACCATATATTTT. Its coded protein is CASKDGNSGNTIYF.